This T cell receptor (beta chain) was retrieved from a study of blood T cell repertoires in COVID-19. About the study: Acute and convalescent COVID-19 samples came from the United States, Italy and Spain.

Methods used by the authors: Reference gene primer amplification in the assay estimated nucleated cell counts. The method was immunoSEQ multiplex PCR; TCRdb's version includes in-frame clones alone and lacks a portion of them. The D gene and trimming were derived from the DNA, and the V and J assignments and clone size from that table. Here the sample spans about 160,000 clones, just under 90% being singletons. In Seattle, patients joined the study during active infection and were tracked longitudinally. The CDR3 totals 15 residues. Trimming removed 0 bases from V and 3 bases from J; junction bases left unmatched: 5. The germline V gene encodes CDR1 SGHAT and CDR2 FQNNGV.

The sequence was obtained from a woman aged 65 to 85 with COVID-19, enrolled during active disease. The V gene is TRBV11-2, the J gene TRBJ2-7; 7 bases match TRBD2. Source material: peripheral blood. This CDR3 is CASSLDFGGNYEQYF. As DNA, the CDR3 is TGTGCCAGCAGCTTAGATTTCGGGGGGAACTACGAGCAGTACTTC.